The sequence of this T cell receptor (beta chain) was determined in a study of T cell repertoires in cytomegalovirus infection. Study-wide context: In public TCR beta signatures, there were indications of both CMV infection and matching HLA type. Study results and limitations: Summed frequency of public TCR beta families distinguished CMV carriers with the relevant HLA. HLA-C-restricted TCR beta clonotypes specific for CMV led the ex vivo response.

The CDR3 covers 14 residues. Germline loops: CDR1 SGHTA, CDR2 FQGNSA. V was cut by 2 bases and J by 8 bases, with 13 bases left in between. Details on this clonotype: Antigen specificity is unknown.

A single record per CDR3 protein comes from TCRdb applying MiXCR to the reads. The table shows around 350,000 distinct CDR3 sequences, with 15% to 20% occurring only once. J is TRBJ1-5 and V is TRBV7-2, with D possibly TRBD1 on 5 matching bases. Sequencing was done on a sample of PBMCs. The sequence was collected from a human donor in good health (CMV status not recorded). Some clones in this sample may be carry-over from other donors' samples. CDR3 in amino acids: CASSLLGHGEPQHF. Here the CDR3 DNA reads TGTGCCAGCAGCTTACTTGGACACGGGGAGCCCCAGCATTTT.